The 9 T cell receptor beta chains below were found in one sample sequenced in a study of T cell repertoires in cytomegalovirus infection. TCRdb independently ran MiXCR on the reads; one entry per CDR3 protein. The sample lists a few hundred thousand distinct CDR3 sequences, about 17% occurring once. Material for sequencing was PBMCs. All receptors derive from a human donor in good health (CMV status not recorded). Some clones in this sample may be carry-over from other donors' samples.

This clonotype has just a few counts. The chain has TRBV19 and TRBJ2-1, with TRBD1 identical over 11 bases. CDR3 length: 16 amino acids. CDR1 is LNHDA and CDR2 is SQIVND in the germline V gene (reference sequence). V was pared by 4 bases and J by 2 bases, with 4 bases of the junction left unmatched. Here the CDR3 DNA reads TGTGCCAGTAGTACCCAGGGACAGGGGGCCTACAATGAGCAGTTCTTC. Encoded protein: CASSTQGQGAYNEQFF.

The chain employs TRBV10-3 and TRBJ1-6; TRBD1 agrees at 7 bases. V lost 6 bases, J lost 7 bases, and 6 bases stayed unmatched. The germline V gene encodes CDR1 ENHRY and CDR2 SYGVKD. There are 14 residues in the CDR3. The CDR3 DNA reads as TGTGCCATCAGATCCGGGACAGTCAATTCACCCCTCCACTTT. Protein product: CAIRSGTVNSPLHF.

This sequence joins TRBV6-2 or TRBV6-3 and TRBJ2-7, with 12 bases identical to TRBD2. Germline V lookup: CDR1 MNHEY, CDR2 SVGEGT. CDR3 length: 16 amino acids. V shed 5 bases and J 6 bases; nucleotides not matched to a gene: 11. The DNA of the CDR3 is TGTGCCAGCAGTGACGTGGGACTAGCGGGCGACCCCGAGCAGTACTTC. This sequence encodes CASSDVGLAGDPEQYF.

The CDR3 loop reads CASSSGLGQDTQYF. The CDR3 DNA reads as TGTGCCAGCAGCTCAGGACTAGGACAAGATACGCAGTATTTT. This chain joins TRBV7-2 and TRBJ2-3; 7 bases are shared with TRBD2. Trimming took 4 bases from V and 5 from J; bases not matched to a gene: 6. In germline, CDR1 is SGHTA, CDR2 FQGNSA. The CDR3 consists of 14 residues.

V usage is TRBV24-1 and J usage is TRBJ1-6; D unresolved. Germline-derived CDR1 and CDR2 are KGHDR and SFDVKD. The CDR3 spans 13 residues. Trimming took 9 bases from V and 1 from J, leaving 6 bases between them. The CDR3: CATSRSYNSPLHF. CDR3 bases: TGTGCCACCTCTCGGTCCTATAATTCACCCCTCCACTTT.

The rearrangement links TRBV5-1 to TRBJ1-1; tentative D call: TRBD1 (6 bases). Germline V lookup: CDR1 SGHRS, CDR2 YFSETQ. Trimming cost V 4 bases and J 1 base, with 11 bases left between them. The CDR3 extends over 14 amino acids. The CDR3 here is CASSRQASNTEAFF. The CDR3 region has the DNA TGCGCCAGCAGCAGACAGGCGTCGAACACTGAAGCTTTCTTT.

The genes are TRBV4-2 and TRBJ1-2; D unresolved. The CDR3 consists of 18 residues. From germline, CDR1 is LGHNA and CDR2 YNFKEQ. Trimming shortened V by 0 bases and J by 5 bases, and 22 bases separated the two germline ends. The CDR3 loop reads CASSQDTNSSLGGYGYTF. The CDR3 bases are TGTGCCAGCAGCCAAGATACGAACAGCAGTTTGGGCGGGTATGGCTACACCTTC.

This clonotype appeared many times. The genes are TRBV7-2 and TRBJ2-3, with 8 nucleotides matching TRBD2. CDR3 length: 17 residues. Germline assignment: CDR1 SGHTA and CDR2 FQGNSA. V shed 3 bases and J 5 bases; nucleotides not matched to a gene: 13. CDR3 loop: CASSLGSSGTSEDTQYF. CDR3 DNA: TGTGCCAGCAGCTTGGGAAGTTCCGGGACTAGTGAAGATACGCAGTATTTT.

This clonotype was seen only a few times. The chain has TRBV28 and TRBJ2-7; no firm D call. There are 12 residues in the CDR3. The germline V gene has CDR1 MDHEN and CDR2 SYDVKM. V gave up 5 bases and J gave up 1 base, with 6 bases separating them. CDR3 sequence reads: CASSTASYEQYF. CDR3 in DNA: TGTGCCAGCAGTACAGCGTCCTACGAGCAGTACTTC.